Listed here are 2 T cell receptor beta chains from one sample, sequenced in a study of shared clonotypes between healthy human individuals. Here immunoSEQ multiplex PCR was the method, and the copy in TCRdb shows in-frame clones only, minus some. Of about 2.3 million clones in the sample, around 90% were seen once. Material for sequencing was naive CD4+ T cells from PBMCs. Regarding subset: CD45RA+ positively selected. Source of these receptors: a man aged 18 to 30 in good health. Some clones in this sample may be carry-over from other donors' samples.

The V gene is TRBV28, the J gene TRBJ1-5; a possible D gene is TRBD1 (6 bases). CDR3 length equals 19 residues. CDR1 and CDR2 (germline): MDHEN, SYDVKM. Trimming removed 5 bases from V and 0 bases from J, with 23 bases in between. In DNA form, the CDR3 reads TGTGCCAGCAGTCCTGCTTACGGGGGCGGGCGGGGTAGCAATCAGCCCCAGCATTTT. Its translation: CASSPAYGGGRGSNQPQHF.

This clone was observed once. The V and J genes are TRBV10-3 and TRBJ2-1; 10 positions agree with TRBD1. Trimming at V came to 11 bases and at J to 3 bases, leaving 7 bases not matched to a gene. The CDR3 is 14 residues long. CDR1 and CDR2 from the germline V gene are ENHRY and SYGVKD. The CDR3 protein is CAAAGTGDYNEQFF. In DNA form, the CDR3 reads TGTGCCGCGGCCGGGACAGGGGACTACAATGAGCAGTTCTTC.